Presented here are 21 T cell receptor beta chains from one specimen sequenced in a study of T cells in women clearing cervical HPV infection. Profiled with immunoSEQ multiplex PCR; TCRdb holds only in-frame clones, not every one. This listing includes fewer than 40,000 clones. The specimen sequenced was blood buffy coat. Receptors were obtained from a woman aged 18 to 75 with a cervical HPV16 infection that either progressed to CIN3+ or cleared (not recorded which).

A word on this clone: The read ends 3 residues before the CDR3 terminus; that terminus is restored from the germline J gene. V is TRBV11-3 and J is TRBJ2-7, with D possibly matching TRBD1 (5 bases). Per germline, CDR1 SGHNT and CDR2 YENEEA. The CDR3 loop spans 13 amino acids. Trimming pared 2 bases from V and 6 bases from J, leaving 11 bases between. The CDR3 DNA, read in part, is TGTGCCAGCAGCTTAATCTCAGGGTCCGAG. This gives the protein CASSLISGSE. The CDR3 in its entirety is CASSLISGSEQYF.

Concerning this clone itself: The read ends 3 residues before the CDR3 terminus; that terminus is restored from the germline J gene. The same CDR3 arises from other DNA sequences in this sample as well. The rearrangement links TRBV6-2 or TRBV6-3 to TRBJ2-1; 10 bases are a match to TRBD2. The CDR3 totals 15 residues. The V gene end was trimmed by 3 bases and the J gene end by 3 bases; junction bases not matched to a gene: 2. Germline values: CDR1 MNHEY, CDR2 SVGEGT. CDR3 region: CASSYSSGSYNEQFF. Incomplete CDR3 DNA: TGTGCCAGCAGTTATTCTAGCGGGAGCTACAATGAG.

In regard to this clone: The read ends 3 residues before the CDR3 terminus; that terminus is restored from the germline J gene. Other DNA sequences from this sample encode an identical CDR3 as well. The V and J genes are TRBV18 and TRBJ2-7; no clear D. Germline V gene lookup returns CDR1 KGHSH and CDR2 LQKENI. CDR3 length: 12 residues. The V gene lost 3 bases and the J gene lost 5 bases, with 8 bases spanning the gap. CDR3 DNA, as far as it was read: TGTGCCAGCTCACCCCTGGGCCACGAG. Translation gives CASSPLGHE. The whole CDR3 region reads CASSPLGHEQYF.

Partial CDR3 DNA: TGTGCCAGCAGCATGACAGTCGGTTACGAC. Amino acids: CASSMTVGYD. The whole CDR3 is CASSMTVGYDYTF. V gene TRBV7-9 combines with J gene TRBJ1-2, with D possibly matching TRBD1 (5 bases). The observed sequence ends 3 residues before the CDR3 terminus, with the missing tail filled in from the germline J gene. The CDR3 sequence is 13 residues long. Germline CDR1 reads SEHNR; CDR2 reads FQNEAQ (reference sequence).

A note on this clone: The CDR3 goes on 3 residues after the read ends, and that part is filled in from the germline J gene. This chain uses TRBV20-1 with TRBJ2-5; 8 bases are a match to TRBD2. The CDR3 extends over 16 amino acids. The germline V gene has CDR1 DFQATT and CDR2 SNEGSKA (reference sequence). V gave up 5 bases and J gave up 4 bases; unmatched junction bases: 15. The CDR3 bases that were read are TGCAGTGCTCCTCCGGCTAGCGGGCCCCGGAGAGAGACC. It translates to CSAPPASGPRRET. The CDR3 in its entirety is CSAPPASGPRRETQYF.

A note on this clone: The CDR3 end falls 3 residues outside the read, so it is completed with the germline J gene. The V and J genes are TRBV7-9 and TRBJ2-1; unclear D gene. The germline V and J ends were trimmed by 3 bases and 8 bases, with 11 bases remaining between them. Germline V gives CDR1 SEHNR, CDR2 FQNEAQ (reference sequence). This CDR3 comprises 13 residues. The sequenced CDR3 bases are TGTGCCAGCAGCTTTTTCGGCGGCGATGAG. This gives the protein CASSFFGGDE. The entire CDR3 sequence reads CASSFFGGDEQFF.

On this clone: The sequence runs out 3 residues before the end of the CDR3; the remainder is reconstructed from the germline J gene. The chain employs TRBV19 and TRBJ1-2; 8 bases are shared with TRBD1. Unmatched junction bases numbered 5, after V lost 5 bases and J lost 6 bases. Looked up from germline, CDR1 is LNHDA and CDR2 is SQIVND (reference sequence). The CDR3 sequence is 13 residues long. The CDR3 loop reads CASSHGTGHGYTF. Partial CDR3 DNA: TGTGCCAGTAGTCACGGGACAGGTCATGGC.

About this clone: The DNA ends 3 residues before the CDR3 does, and the rest of the CDR3 is filled in from the germline J gene. The rearrangement links TRBV7-6 to TRBJ2-1, with 9 bases aligning to TRBD2. The V segment lost 6 bases and the J segment 7 bases; nucleotides outside the gene matches: 4. The V gene's germline CDR1 is SGHVS and CDR2 FNYEAQ. The CDR3 runs to 13 residues. The CDR3 spells CASRAGGWNEQFF. The sequenced part of the CDR3 DNA is TGTGCCAGCAGAGCGGGGGGTTGGAATGAG.

As to this clone: The CDR3 extends 3 residues past the end of the read, so its final part is completed from the germline J gene. V is TRBV2 and J is TRBJ2-7; no firm D call. Germline CDR1 reads SNHLY; CDR2 reads FYNNEI. Trimming cost V 2 bases and J 1 base, with 3 bases left between them. The CDR3 has 12 residues. The CDR3 is CASSELSYEQYF. The sequenced part of the CDR3 DNA is TGTGCCAGCAGTGAACTTTCCTACGAG.

In regard to this clone: The read gets to within 3 residues of the CDR3 end, and the germline J gene fills in the rest. The sample has other DNA sequences that encode this CDR3 too. The V call is TRBV5-1, the J call TRBJ1-1; 9 bases agree with TRBD1. Germline-derived CDR1 and CDR2 are SGHRS and YFSETQ. V trimming: 5 bases; J trimming: 3 bases; junction bases outside the gene matches: 2. This CDR3 is 13 amino acids long. Incomplete CDR3 DNA: TGCGCCAGCAGAGACAGGGGGGACACTGAA. Protein product: CASRDRGDTE. The entire CDR3 protein reads CASRDRGDTEAFF.

Note on this clone: From the germline J gene comes the end of the CDR3, since the read stops 3 residues before it. This rearrangement joins TRBV4-2 to TRBJ2-2; D is ambiguous. CDR1 and CDR2 (germline): LGHNA, YNFKEQ. Trimming stripped 3 bases from V and 1 base from J, with 12 bases between. The CDR3 has 16 residues. The part of the CDR3 DNA that was read is TGTGCCAGCAGCCACGGTCTGGCGGAGAACACCGGGGAG. As protein: CASSHGLAENTGE. The entire CDR3 protein reads CASSHGLAENTGELFF.

In the case of this clone: The read stops 3 residues short of the end of the CDR3; the missing end is completed from the germline J gene. The chain has TRBV12-3 or TRBV12-4 and TRBJ1-5, with D tentatively TRBD1 (6 bases). This CDR3 spans 13 amino acids. The V end lost 6 bases, the J end lost 8 bases, and 14 bases lay between the germline ends. CDR3 DNA (partial): TGTGCCAGCAGCTTTACAGGGTACGAGCCC. Amino acids: CASSFTGYEP. The full CDR3 is CASSFTGYEPQHF.

With respect to this clone: The read falls 3 residues short of the CDR3 end, and the missing part is taken from the germline J gene. The chain recombines TRBV10-1 with TRBJ2-1; 11 nucleotides line up with TRBD1. The CDR3 has 15 amino acids. The V segment lost 5 bases and the J segment 5 bases; nucleotides outside the gene matches: 5. The germline gives CDR1 WNHNN, CDR2 SYGVQD (reference sequence). This CDR3 reads CASSPGQGGHNEQFF. The sequenced CDR3 bases are TGCGCCAGCAGTCCGGGACAGGGGGGACACAATGAG.

About this clone itself: The read comes to an end 3 residues before the CDR3 does, leaving the germline J gene to fill in the end. The chain carries TRBV30 and TRBJ2-7; TRBD1 might be the D (5 bases). Trimming removed 0 bases from V and 4 bases from J, with 13 bases in between. The CDR3 has 14 amino acids. CDR1 is GTSNPN and CDR2 is SVGIG in the germline V gene (reference sequence). The CDR3 bases that were read are TGTGCCTGGAGTGTAGGGGCAGCTCGGTACGAG. Its protein is CAWSVGAARYE. The entire CDR3 reads CAWSVGAARYEQYF.

Note on this clone: The observed sequence ends 3 residues before the CDR3 terminus, with the missing tail filled in from the germline J gene. This chain joins TRBV28 and TRBJ1-1; D unresolved. Per germline, CDR1 MDHEN and CDR2 SYDVKM. V was pared by 6 bases and J by 6 bases, with 14 bases between. CDR3 length: 13 amino acids. CDR3 sequence reads: CASSLIRVSEAFF. The DNA read from the CDR3 is TGTGCCAGCAGCCTAATAAGAGTTTCTGAA.

About this clone itself: The read ends 3 residues early relative to the CDR3; the germline J gene fills the gap. This rearrangement joins TRBV11-2 to TRBJ2-7; D is unclear. In germline, CDR1 is SGHAT, CDR2 FQNNGV. Trimming cost V 0 bases and J 2 bases, with 2 bases left between them. The CDR3 consists of 12 residues. The DNA read from the CDR3 is TGTGCCAGCAGCTTAGACACCTACGAG. Amino acids: CASSLDTYE. The whole CDR3 is CASSLDTYEQYF.

As regards this clone: The CDR3 is cut off 3 residues early in the read; its end comes from the germline J gene. The gene calls are TRBV11-2 and TRBJ1-5; the D is unclear. Germline values: CDR1 SGHAT, CDR2 FQNNGV. The CDR3 contains 14 residues. Trimming stripped 0 bases from V and 5 bases from J, with 8 bases between. The part of the CDR3 DNA that was read is TGTGCCAGCAGCTTAGATATCGGGTATCAGCCC. This sequence encodes CASSLDIGYQP. The whole CDR3 reads CASSLDIGYQPQHF.

Details on this clone: The sequence runs out 3 residues before the end of the CDR3; the remainder is reconstructed from the germline J gene. The V call is TRBV19, the J call TRBJ2-1; D is perhaps TRBD2 (6 bases). Germline V CDR1 and CDR2: LNHDA, SQIVND (reference sequence). The CDR3 runs 14 residues. Trimming cost V 6 bases and J 0 bases, with 9 bases left between them. The DNA read from the CDR3 is TGTGCCAGTAGCCGGGGGACCTCCTACAATGAG. Its protein is CASSRGTSYNE. The entire CDR3 protein is CASSRGTSYNEQFF.

Concerning this clone: The missing CDR3 end, 3 residues past where the read stops, is filled in from the germline J gene. The gene calls are TRBV18 and TRBJ1-2; 11 nucleotides align to TRBD1. The CDR3 extends over 14 amino acids. Per the germline V gene, CDR1 is KGHSH and CDR2 is LQKENI. CDR3 amino acids: CASSPGQGASDYTF. The sequenced CDR3 bases are TGTGCCAGCTCACCAGGACAGGGGGCATCCGAC.

Details on this clone: The CDR3 end is not reached by the read, which stops 3 residues before it; the germline J gene fills it in. The chain combines TRBV7-2 with TRBJ1-2; a weak D match, TRBD1 (6 bases). The CDR3 totals 14 residues. Germline V CDR1 and CDR2: SGHTA, FQGNSA. V was trimmed by 2 bases and J by 6 bases, leaving 13 bases between them. The CDR3 bases that were read are TGTGCCAGCAGCTTATTATTAGGGACAAATGGC. Its protein is CASSLLLGTNG. The whole CDR3 region reads CASSLLLGTNGYTF.

The sequenced CDR3 bases are TGTGCCAGCTTGGGACAGGCGATGAACACTGAA. Its protein is CASLGQAMNTE. The full CDR3 reads CASLGQAMNTEAFF. The chain carries TRBV2 and TRBJ1-1, with 8 bases matching TRBD1. The CDR3 extends 3 residues past the end of the read, so its final part is completed from the germline J gene. Per the germline V gene, CDR1 is SNHLY and CDR2 is FYNNEI. With V trimmed by 8 bases and J by 0 bases, 5 bases remained unmatched. The CDR3 contains 14 residues.